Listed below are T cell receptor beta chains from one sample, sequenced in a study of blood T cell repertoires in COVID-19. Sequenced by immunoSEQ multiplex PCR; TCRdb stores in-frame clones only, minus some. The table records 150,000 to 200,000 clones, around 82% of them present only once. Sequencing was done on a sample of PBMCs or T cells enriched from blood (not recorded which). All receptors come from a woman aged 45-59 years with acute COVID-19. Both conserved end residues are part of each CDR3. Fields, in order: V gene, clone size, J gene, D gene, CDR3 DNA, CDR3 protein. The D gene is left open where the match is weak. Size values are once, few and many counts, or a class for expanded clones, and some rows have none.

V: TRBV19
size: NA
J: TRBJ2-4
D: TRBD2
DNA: TGTGCCAGTTCCACGGGGAGGGCGGAGGGCATTCAGTACTTC
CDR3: CASSTGRAEGIQYF

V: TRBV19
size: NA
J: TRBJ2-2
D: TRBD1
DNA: TGTGCCAGTAGTGGACAGGGGAACACCGGGGAGCTGTTTTTT
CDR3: CASSGQGNTGELFF

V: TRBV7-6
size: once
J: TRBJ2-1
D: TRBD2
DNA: TGTGCCAGCAGCTCCCTGATTAGCGGGGGATACAATGAGCAGTTCTTC
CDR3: CASSSLISGGYNEQFF

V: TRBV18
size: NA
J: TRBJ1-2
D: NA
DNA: TGTGCCAGCTCACCACCTCTCCTTGTCCCCGGGGGCTACACCTTC
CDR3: CASSPPLLVPGGYTF

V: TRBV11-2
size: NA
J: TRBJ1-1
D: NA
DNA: TGTGCCAGCAGCTTAAGGTCCACGGGGGTAAACACTGAAGCTTTCTTT
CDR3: CASSLRSTGVNTEAFF

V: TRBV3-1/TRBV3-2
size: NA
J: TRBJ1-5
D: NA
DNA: TGTGCCAGCAGCCGGGGACGGGGGGGTCAGCCCCAGCATTTT
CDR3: CASSRGRGGQPQHF

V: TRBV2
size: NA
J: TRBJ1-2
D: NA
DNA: TGTGCCAGCTTTCTACTCGAAGGGGCCATGGGCTATGGCTACACCTTC
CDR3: CASFLLEGAMGYGYTF

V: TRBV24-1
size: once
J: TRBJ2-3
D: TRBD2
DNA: TGTGCCACCAGTGAACCCCGACTAGCGGGGGTACGCACAGATACGCAGTATTTT
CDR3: CATSEPRLAGVRTDTQYF

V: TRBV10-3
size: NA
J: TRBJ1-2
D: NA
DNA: TGTGCCATCAGTGACAGCTATGGCTACACCTTC
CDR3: CAISDSYGYTF

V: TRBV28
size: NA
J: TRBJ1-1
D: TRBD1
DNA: TGTGCCAGCAGTTTAACAGGGGGTATGACTGAAGCTTTCTTT
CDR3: CASSLTGGMTEAFF

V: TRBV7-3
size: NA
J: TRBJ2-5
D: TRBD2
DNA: TGTGCCAGCAGCTTAACCCCGACTAGCGGAGAGACCCAGTACTTC
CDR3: CASSLTPTSGETQYF

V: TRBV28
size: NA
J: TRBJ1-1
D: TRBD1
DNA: TGTGCCAGCAGTTGGACAGGCTTAGAAGCTTTCTTT
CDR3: CASSWTGLEAFF

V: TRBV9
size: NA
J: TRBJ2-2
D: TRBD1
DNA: TGTGCCAGCAGCGGACGGGGACAGGGTAACACCGGGGAGCTGTTTTTT
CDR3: CASSGRGQGNTGELFF

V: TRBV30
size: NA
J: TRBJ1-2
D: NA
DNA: TGTGCCTGGACACCGGGACTTAACTATGGCTACACCTTC
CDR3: CAWTPGLNYGYTF

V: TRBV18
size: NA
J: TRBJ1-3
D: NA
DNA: TGTGCCAGCTCACCACCGGCTTCTGGAAACACCATATATTTT
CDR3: CASSPPASGNTIYF

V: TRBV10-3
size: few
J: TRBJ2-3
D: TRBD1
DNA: TGTGCCACGACAGGGGGCGGCACAGATACGCAGTATTTT
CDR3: CATTGGGTDTQYF

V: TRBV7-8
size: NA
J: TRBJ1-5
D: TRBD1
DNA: TGTGCCAGCAGCTTTTCCTCGGGACAGGTAAATCAGCCCCAGCATTTT
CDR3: CASSFSSGQVNQPQHF

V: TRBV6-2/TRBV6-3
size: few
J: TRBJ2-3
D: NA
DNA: TGTGCCAGCAGTTACTTTTCAGGGGCAAGCACAGATACGCAGTATTTT
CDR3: CASSYFSGASTDTQYF

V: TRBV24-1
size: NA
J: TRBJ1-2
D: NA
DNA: TGTGCCACCTCTTCCCCGGGGGGCCTTGGCTACACCTTC
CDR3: CATSSPGGLGYTF

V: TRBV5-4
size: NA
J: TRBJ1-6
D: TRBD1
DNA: TGTGCCAGCAGCCCTTTCGGCACAGGGGGGAATTCACCCCTCCACTTT
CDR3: CASSPFGTGGNSPLHF

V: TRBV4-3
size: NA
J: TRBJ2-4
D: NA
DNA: TGCGCCAGCAGCCAAGTTGGAGGCAAAAACATTCAGTACTTC
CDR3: CASSQVGGKNIQYF